This entry describes one TCR beta chain. Its matching antigen is unknown. This CDR3 region has 14 residues. CDR1 is SEHNR, CDR2 FQNEAQ, per germline (reference sequence). J was trimmed by 3 bases and V by 5 bases; bases with no gene match: 5. TCR beta was sequenced from blood CD8+ and CD4+ T cells. In contrast to the negatively isolated CD8+ and CD4+ T cells, TEMRA cells were FACS-enriched. The source of the sample is a study of CD8 T cells in Susac syndrome. Study-wide results and caveats: As the study acknowledged, the number of individuals who were part of its TCR sequencing and HLA analysis was relatively small.

Reverse transcription of roughly 0.45 to 1 ug RNA was carried out with random hexamers. An immunoSEQ multiplex PCR generated amplified TCR beta CDR3 products spanning 54 Vbeta and 13 Jbeta. A single record per CDR3 protein comes from TCRdb applying MiXCR to the immunoSEQ multiplex PCR reads. Counted here are 100,000 to 150,000 distinct CDR3 sequences, 90% to 95% occurring once; the ten biggest clones make up 0.12%. The sequencing input was CD4+ T cells from PBMCs. This rearrangement joins TRBV7-9 to TRBJ2-7, with 9 bases aligning to TRBD1. This receptor was taken from a human donor in good health. This chain's CDR3 is CASSPRDRVYEQYF. The CDR3 DNA is TGTGCCAGCAGCCCCCGGGACAGGGTCTACGAGCAGTACTTC.